This passage covers 14 T cell receptor beta chains from one sample sequenced in a study of cytomegalovirus exposure and HLA in healthy donors. Primers included in the PCR were 60 Vbeta and 13 Jbeta primers. The assay was immunoSEQ multiplex PCR, and TCRdb's table has in-frame clones only and misses some. The table records about 160,000 clones, more than 75% of them present only once. Sequences were obtained from PBMCs. The receptors here all came from a girl aged 5 to 17 in good health and CMV-seropositive.

The chain has TRBV18 and TRBJ1-5, with a tentative D call TRBD1 (6 bases). CDR3 size: 13 residues. The V end lost 8 bases, the J end lost 0 bases, and 8 bases lay between the germline ends. Per the germline V gene, CDR1 is KGHSH and CDR2 is LQKENI. In DNA, the CDR3 is TGTGCCAGCCGACAGGATAGCAATCAGCCCCAGCATTTT. Translation: CASRQDSNQPQHF.

V usage is TRBV29-1 and J usage is TRBJ1-1; unclear D gene. The CDR3 is 11 residues long. From germline, CDR1 is SQVTM and CDR2 ANQGSEA. V was clipped by 7 bases and J by 10 bases, with 16 bases between them. The CDR3: CSADEGLGAFF. For the CDR3, the DNA is TGCAGCGCAGACGAGGGCCTAGGAGCTTTCTTT.

The chain has TRBV10-1 and TRBJ2-5; 9 bases match TRBD1. This CDR3 is built from 14 residues. V lost 10 bases and J lost 5; bases outside the gene matches: 11. The germline V gene encodes CDR1 WNHNN and CDR2 SYGVQD (reference sequence). CDR3 sequence reads: CANSGTGRGETQYF. Written as DNA, the CDR3 is TGCGCCAACTCAGGGACAGGGAGGGGGGAGACCCAGTACTTC.

This clone was found once. The V and J genes are TRBV28 and TRBJ2-7; TRBD2 agrees at 8 bases. CDR3 length: 13 amino acids. Germline values: CDR1 MDHEN, CDR2 SYDVKM. V gave up 6 bases and J gave up 7 bases; unmatched junction bases: 8. CDR3 bases: TGTGCCAGCAGCGGGGGGGCCAAGTTAGAGCAGTACTTC. Protein: CASSGGAKLEQYF.

The chain couples TRBV11-2 to TRBJ1-5; 8 nucleotides align to TRBD1. The CDR3 is 16 residues long. J gave up 2 bases and V 2 bases, and 5 bases lay outside the gene matches. The germline gives CDR1 SGHAT, CDR2 FQNNGV. CDR3 protein: CASSLSPTGGNQPQHF. CDR3 in DNA: TGTGCCAGCAGCTTATCCCCGACAGGGGGCAATCAGCCCCAGCATTTT.

The chain carries TRBV15 and TRBJ2-7; 7 bases match TRBD2. The germline CDR1 and CDR2 sequences are LNHNV and YYDKDF (reference sequence). The length of the CDR3 is 13 residues. V lost 8 bases, J lost 0 bases, and 4 bases stayed unmatched. CDR3 sequence (DNA): TGTGCCACCCAAAGGACTAGCTCCTACGAGCAGTACTTC. Translated, it gives CATQRTSSYEQYF.

The V and J genes are TRBV10-1 and TRBJ1-5; D is ambiguous. Trimming stripped 0 bases from V and 7 bases from J, with 7 bases between. CDR1 and CDR2 from the germline V gene are WNHNN and SYGVQD (reference sequence). This CDR3 has 13 residues. CDR3 nucleotides: TGCGCCAGCAGTGAGTCGAAGCTACAGCCCCAGCATTTT. This gives the protein CASSESKLQPQHF.

In its sample, this clone was seen once. The V and J genes are TRBV9 and TRBJ2-1, with TRBD2 identical over 13 bases. Germline V gives CDR1 SGDLS, CDR2 YYNGEE. This CDR3 has 16 residues. The V and J ends lost 3 bases and 5 bases, in that order; junction bases with no gene match: 5. The CDR3 reads CASSELAGGPNNEQFF. Here the CDR3 DNA reads TGTGCCAGCAGCGAACTAGCGGGGGGGCCTAACAATGAGCAGTTCTTC.

The rearrangement joins TRBV30 to TRBJ1-2; 11 bases are shared with TRBD1. Germline-derived CDR1 and CDR2 are GTSNPN and SVGIG (reference sequence). Trimming took 0 bases from V and 2 from J; bases not matched to a gene: 2. The CDR3 contains 15 residues. The CDR3 region is CAWSVGDRGNYGYTF. DNA for the CDR3: TGTGCCTGGAGTGTGGGGGACAGGGGGAACTATGGCTACACCTTC.

The chain links TRBV7-2 to TRBJ2-3; D is unresolved. The V gene lost 4 bases and the J gene lost 8 bases, with 7 bases spanning the gap. Per germline, CDR1 SGHTA and CDR2 FQGNSA. The CDR3 loop spans 11 amino acids. CDR3 DNA sequence: TGTGCCAGCAGCTCCCCGAGTACGCAGTATTTT. It yields the protein CASSSPSTQYF.

This chain joins TRBV10-1 and TRBJ2-1; 7 bases map to TRBD2. CDR1 WNHNN and CDR2 SYGVQD come from the germline V gene (reference sequence). Trimming removed 5 bases from V and 4 bases from J; junction bases left unmatched: 5. CDR3 length: 14 amino acids. The CDR3 loop reads CASSNGGIYNEQFF. CDR3 coding DNA: TGCGCCAGCAGTAACGGGGGGATATACAATGAGCAGTTCTTC.

This rearrangement joins TRBV7-3 to TRBJ2-1, with D possibly TRBD2 on 6 matching bases. Germline CDR1 and CDR2: SGHTA and FQGTGA. The CDR3 runs to 13 residues. With 5 bases removed from V and 6 bases from J, the gap between germline ends came to 11 bases. CDR3 coding DNA: TGTGCCAGCAGCCGAGGGACTTCCAATGAGCAGTTCTTC. Protein: CASSRGTSNEQFF.

This clone was seen more than once but under ten times. V is TRBV28 and J is TRBJ2-7; possible D gene TRBD2, 6 bases. The CDR3 runs to 15 residues. Germline CDR1 reads MDHEN; CDR2 reads SYDVKM. Trimming took 3 bases from V and 1 from J, leaving 13 bases between them. This CDR3 is CASSFGGGVSYEQYF. CDR3 DNA: TGTGCCAGCAGTTTTGGTGGCGGGGTGTCCTACGAGCAGTACTTC.

V is TRBV6-6 and J is TRBJ1-2; D is uncertain. Germline CDR1 and CDR2: MNHNY and SVGAGI (reference sequence). This CDR3 contains 11 residues. V lost 6 bases to trimming and J lost 8 bases, with 10 bases between them. This CDR3 reads CASSRGEGYTF. The CDR3 DNA follows: TGTGCCAGCAGCCGCGGGGAGGGCTACACCTTC.